This passage covers 10 T cell receptor beta chains from one sample sequenced in a study of immune heterogeneity within non-small cell lung tumors. Template input was genomic DNA from bulk tumor (approximately 600 ng per sample). Several biopsies per primary tumor were taken during surgery, spaced as far apart as possible. The cohort was untreated, with newly diagnosed non-small cell lung cancer undergoing curative surgery. It was with 32 V and 13 J primers that multiplex PCR amplified TCR beta CDR3. A single record per CDR3 protein comes from TCRdb applying MiXCR to the multiplex PCR reads. The table has thousands of distinct CDR3 sequences, 22% seen once; the top ten hold around 16%. The sequenced sample was lung tumor tissue. The origin of the receptors is a man aged 60-69 years with non-small cell lung cancer.

This clonotype is labeled medium-sized (0.01 to 0.1%). The chain is built from TRBV6-1 and TRBJ2-7; 13 bases are a match to TRBD2. CDR1 is MNHNS, CDR2 SASEGT, per germline. J lost 5 bases, V lost 7 bases, and 5 bases had no gene match. CDR3 length equals 14 residues. CDR3 residues: CASTRTSGSDEQYF. In DNA form, the CDR3 reads TGTGCCAGCACCAGGACTAGCGGGAGCGACGAGCAGTACTTC.

This clonotype was observed a handful of times. Its ends do not fully match the called genes, so a read error is possible. The chain recombines TRBV24-1 with TRBJ2-3; 7 positions match TRBD1. The CDR3 covers 15 residues. Germline V CDR1 and CDR2: KGHDR, SFDVKD. In DNA form, the CDR3 reads TGTGCCACCAGTGATCCCGGGACAGCGTGGGATACGCAGAATTTT. As protein: CATSDPGTAWDTQNF.

For this clonotype: Sequence at one end of the junction differs from germline and may be a read error. The chain recombines TRBV11-3 with TRBJ2-3; D gene unclear. Germline V gene data show CDR1 as SGHNT and CDR2 as YENEEA. This CDR3 comprises 12 residues. The CDR3 loop is CACSRDTDTEYF. CDR3 DNA sequence: TGTGCCTGCAGCCGAGACACGGATACGGAGTATTTT. The entire variable domain, with the rest obtained from reference TRBV11-3 and TRBJ2-3, is as follows: EAGVVQSPRYKIIEKKQPVAFWCNPISGHNTLYWYLQNLGQGPELLIRYENEEAVDDSQLPKDRFSAERLKGVDSTLKIQPAELGDSAVYLCACSRDTDTEYFGPGTRLTVL.

This clonotype has just a few counts. A clone one base away is much larger, so this may be a read error. V is TRBV5-1 and J is TRBJ2-7; 8 nucleotides agree with TRBD1. From germline, CDR1 is SGHRS and CDR2 YFSETQ. The CDR3 runs to 17 residues. With 0 bases clipped from V and 3 bases from J, the junction kept 11 bases outside the gene matches. In DNA, the CDR3 is TGCGCCAGCAGCTTGGGCATGAGGCCAGGGGGCAACTACGAGCAGTACTTC. This translates into CASSLGMRPGGNYEQYF.

This clonotype appeared many times. The chain combines TRBV25-1 with TRBJ1-6; D ambiguous. Trimming cost V 5 bases and J 10 bases, with 18 bases left between them. Germline-derived CDR1 and CDR2 are MGHDK and SYGVNS. The CDR3 loop spans 15 amino acids. The CDR3 DNA is TGTGCCAGCAGTCCCCATCCGGGAAAGGGATCACCCCTCCACTTT. It codes for CASSPHPGKGSPLHF.

This clonotype was counted many times. The chain employs TRBV18 and TRBJ1-1, with D possibly TRBD1 on 5 matching bases. The CDR3 loop spans 15 amino acids. Trimming left V 3 bases short and J 3 bases short, with 14 bases between. Germline loops: CDR1 KGHSH, CDR2 LQKENI. The CDR3 reads CASSPPGGDYTEAFF. In DNA, the CDR3 is TGTGCCAGCTCACCGCCGGGAGGGGACTACACTGAAGCTTTCTTT.

Regarding this clonotype: Being one base from a much bigger clone, this may be a read error. The gene calls are TRBV29-1 and TRBJ2-7; TRBD2 might be the D (6 bases). This CDR3 spans 12 amino acids. Per germline, CDR1 SQVTM and CDR2 ANQGSEA. The DNA of the CDR3 is TGCAGCGTTGCGGACTACCCCTACGAGCGGTACTTC. Translated: CSVADYPYERYF.

This clonotype was detected only once. It may be a read error: a sequence one base away is much more abundant. Given the absence of the conserved phenylalanine or tryptophan at the CDR3 end, a read error is likely. This chain links TRBV4-1 with TRBJ1-1, with D maybe TRBD1 (5 bases). Germline V gene lookup returns CDR1 MGHRA and CDR2 YSYEKL. V was clipped by 3 bases and J by 3 bases, with 11 bases between them. This CDR3 contains 14 residues. In nucleotides, the CDR3 is TGCGCCAGCAGCCAGCTCCGGGGGGACACTGAAGCTTTCCTT. Translating gives CASSQLRGDTEAFL.

This clonotype counts as medium-sized. V and J are TRBV6-1 and TRBJ2-7; 9 positions match TRBD1. The J segment lost 3 bases and the V segment lost 7 bases, leaving 10 bases of the junction unmatched. From germline, CDR1 is MNHNS and CDR2 SASEGT. The CDR3 length is 15 residues. As DNA, the CDR3 is TGTGCCAGCATACCACGCGGGGGACAGGGCTACGAGCAGTACTTC. Its protein is CASIPRGGQGYEQYF.

This clonotype came up many times. J is TRBJ2-1 and V is TRBV7-9; maybe TRBD1 (5 bases). Trimming took 1 base from V and 4 from J, leaving 8 bases between them. Looked up from germline, CDR1 is SEHNR and CDR2 is FQNEAQ (reference sequence). The CDR3 has 14 amino acids. Here the CDR3 reads CASSLVTGYNEQFF. CDR3 sequence (DNA): TGTGCCAGCAGCTTAGTTACAGGATACAATGAGCAGTTCTTC.